This T cell receptor (beta chain) was recorded in a study of blood T cell repertoires in COVID-19. As for the study in general: Samples of COVID-19 (acute and convalescent) were obtained from the United States, Italy and Spain.

Germline V gene lookup returns CDR1 MNHNS and CDR2 SASEGT. CDR3 length equals 12 residues. V lost 8 bases, J lost 5 bases, and 5 bases stayed unmatched. Adults between about 18 and 95 years of age took part from about 24 US areas. Authors' data handling: Estimation of nucleated cell counts was performed using reference gene primer amplification. Profiling relied on immunoSEQ multiplex PCR, and the TCRdb table lists in-frame clones only, not all of them. V and J calls and clone size are as listed in that table; D and trimming were resolved from the DNA. This table holds around 140,000 clones, approximately 90% found once.

The J gene is TRBJ2-7, the V gene TRBV6-1; 8 nucleotides line up with TRBD2. The sequencing sample was made of PBMCs or T cells enriched from blood (not recorded which). This clonotype originated in a woman in her forties who had been exposed to COVID-19. CDR3: CASGLAGHEQYF. The CDR3 DNA sequence: TGTGCCAGCGGCCTAGCGGGTCACGAGCAGTACTTC.